This entry lists 8 T cell receptor beta chains sequenced from one sample in a study of CD8 T cells in Susac syndrome. RNA, at about 0.45 to 1 ug, was reverse transcribed with random hexamers. TCRdb processed the immunoSEQ multiplex PCR reads anew with MiXCR; each CDR3 protein has one entry. The sample holds roughly 120,000 distinct CDR3 sequences, about 94% seen once. The sequenced material came from CD4+ T cells from PBMCs. The receptors here all came from a human donor with multiple sclerosis.

The chain links TRBV27 to TRBJ1-2; TRBD1 matches 8 bases. Germline V gives CDR1 MNHEY, CDR2 SMNVEV (reference sequence). Trimming took 7 bases from V and 8 from J; bases not matched to a gene: 18. CDR3 size: 16 residues. CDR3: CASKSGQGRVWGGYTF. The DNA of the CDR3 is TGTGCCAGCAAGAGTGGACAGGGCCGCGTATGGGGGGGCTACACCTTC.

This clonotype has just one count. This chain links TRBV6-5 with TRBJ2-3; 13 bases are shared with TRBD2. The CDR3 spans 17 residues. Trimming cost V 4 bases and J 0 bases; bases outside gene matches: 4. Germline V CDR1 and CDR2: MNHEY, SVGAGI. The CDR3 sequence is CASSSTSGGTSTDTQYF. The CDR3 DNA is TGTGCCAGCAGTTCGACTAGCGGGGGGACTAGCACAGATACGCAGTATTTT.

The V and J genes are TRBV2 and TRBJ1-1; TRBD1 might be the D (6 bases). The CDR3 has 15 amino acids. The V end lost 0 bases, the J end lost 3 bases, and 11 bases lay between the germline ends. Germline CDR1 SNHLY, CDR2 FYNNEI. Here the CDR3 reads CASSEAAGAYTEAFF. The CDR3 DNA reads TGTGCCAGCAGTGAAGCGGCGGGGGCCTACACTGAAGCTTTCTTT.

This clonotype was recorded only once. The CDR3 nucleotides are TGCGCCAGCAGCGACAGCGGGGTGGATACGCAGTATTTT. This encodes CASSDSGVDTQYF. This sequence joins TRBV4-3 and TRBJ2-3, with TRBD2 matching over 7 bases. The J segment lost 6 bases and the V segment lost 5 bases, leaving 5 bases of the junction unmatched. Germline V gene lookup returns CDR1 LGHNA and CDR2 YSLEER. CDR3 length: 13 amino acids.

The V call is TRBV27, the J call TRBJ1-4, with D possibly TRBD1 on 5 matching bases. Trimming removed 4 bases from V and 5 bases from J, with 11 bases in between. The CDR3 runs 14 residues. Germline V gene data show CDR1 as MNHEY and CDR2 as SMNVEV (reference sequence). CDR3 residues: CASSSGRENEKLFF. DNA of the CDR3: TGTGCCAGCAGTTCGGGACGGGAGAATGAAAAACTGTTTTTT. Supplemented by reference TRBV27 and TRBJ1-4, the full variable domain reads EAQVTQNPRYLITVTGKKLTVTCSQNMNHEYMSWYRQDPGLGLRQIYYSMNVEVTDKGDVPEGYKVSRKEKRNFPLILESPSPNQTSLYFCASSSGRENEKLFFGSGTQLSVL.

The chain employs TRBV5-4 and TRBJ2-3; maybe TRBD2 (6 bases). V was trimmed by 0 bases and J by 6 bases, leaving 14 bases between them. This CDR3 spans 15 amino acids. In germline, CDR1 is SGHNT, CDR2 YYREEE (reference sequence). CDR3 nucleotides: TGTGCCAGCAGCTTGGTGGGACTCCCTGGGGATACGCAGTATTTT. Its translation is CASSLVGLPGDTQYF.

This clonotype was found once. V and J are TRBV5-6 and TRBJ2-6; no clear D gene. Trimming left V 2 bases short and J 4 bases short, with 4 bases between. Germline CDR1 is SGHDT and CDR2 is YYEEEE. The CDR3 is 13 residues long. The CDR3 DNA reads TGTGCCAGCAGCTTCGCCGGGGCCAACGTCCTGACTTTC. This codes for CASSFAGANVLTF.

The chain has TRBV30 and TRBJ1-6, with 10 bases fitting TRBD1. There are 15 residues in the CDR3. Per germline, CDR1 GTSNPN and CDR2 SVGIG (reference sequence). Trimming removed 1 base from V and 10 bases from J; junction bases left unmatched: 7. This chain's CDR3 is CAWSAGTGVQSPLHF. The CDR3 bases are TGTGCCTGGAGTGCCGGGACAGGGGTTCAGTCACCCCTCCACTTT.